A selection of T cell receptor beta chains follows, all from one sample in a study of cytomegalovirus exposure and HLA in healthy donors. Repertoires were generated with immunoSEQ multiplex PCR, while TCRdb's copy carries only in-frame clones and drops some. The table shows around 110,000 clones, with around 78% occurring only once. The sequenced sample was PBMCs. All receptors derive from a man aged 25 to 40 in good health and CMV-seronegative. Each CDR3 is given without its conserved first and last residue.

J: TRBJ1-2
V: TRBV28
CDR3: ASSFGPNSGHYGYT

J: TRBJ1-4
V: TRBV11-2
CDR3: ASSLGPGTGNEKLF

J: TRBJ1-2
V: TRBV19
CDR3: ASRQGNYGYT

J: TRBJ2-2
V: TRBV27
CDR3: ASSFEGAYTGELF

J: TRBJ1-3
V: TRBV9
CDR3: ASSVGQGQDGNTIY

J: TRBJ2-7
V: TRBV28
CDR3: ASRPGSLSSYEQY

J: TRBJ1-3
V: TRBV7-9
CDR3: ASSFDLGDSGNTIY

J: TRBJ2-1
V: TRBV10-1
CDR3: ASSESSAGSYNEQF

J: TRBJ2-7
V: TRBV6-1
CDR3: ASSESQGTSYEQY

J: TRBJ2-1
V: TRBV4-1
CDR3: ASSPGGRGTDEQF

J: TRBJ2-5
V: TRBV9
CDR3: ASSRRGSQETQY

J: NA
V: TRBV4-2
CDR3: ASSKLARRYEQY

J: TRBJ2-7
V: TRBV5-1
CDR3: ASSLAAGWSYEQY

J: TRBJ2-3
V: TRBV7-2
CDR3: ASTANRLGTDTQY

J: TRBJ1-3
V: TRBV27
CDR3: ASSLDGEVFSGNTIY

J: TRBJ1-1
V: TRBV18
CDR3: ASSLNRGRGTEAF

J: TRBJ1-5
V: TRBV29-1
CDR3: SVEVQGEGNQPQH

J: TRBJ1-1
V: TRBV27
CDR3: ASSLGAYTEAF

J: TRBJ2-5
V: TRBV10-3
CDR3: AISEPGGQETQY

J: TRBJ1-1
V: TRBV7-3
CDR3: ASSFGQMNTEAF

J: TRBJ1-5
V: TRBV27
CDR3: ASRPTALYSNQPQH

J: TRBJ1-4
V: TRBV29-1
CDR3: SVGLGAEKLF

J: TRBJ2-1
V: TRBV19
CDR3: ASSSGEMTGGSEQF

J: TRBJ2-7
V: TRBV30
CDR3: AWSAEQLKSYEQY

J: TRBJ2-7
V: TRBV5-4
CDR3: ASSSSGVGEQY

J: TRBJ2-7
V: TRBV6-1
CDR3: ASRSLGDLYEQY

J: TRBJ2-7
V: TRBV28
CDR3: ASSFVPGQNYEQY

J: TRBJ2-7
V: TRBV27
CDR3: ASSDRAYEQY

J: TRBJ1-5
V: TRBV12-5
CDR3: ASGQDRGDNQPQH

J: TRBJ2-7
V: TRBV4-1
CDR3: ASSQVSGTSDYEQY

J: TRBJ1-1
V: TRBV19
CDR3: ASSMSNRENTEAF

J: TRBJ1-4
V: TRBV5-1
CDR3: ASREGGANEKLF

J: TRBJ2-3
V: TRBV5-6
CDR3: ASGLWTGGSDTQY

J: TRBJ2-5
V: TRBV5-5
CDR3: ASSLQGAETQY

J: TRBJ2-1
V: TRBV27
CDR3: ASSSARAGEQF

J: TRBJ1-2
V: TRBV10-1
CDR3: ASSDSFYGYT

J: TRBJ1-5
V: TRBV2
CDR3: ASSGVNSNQPQH

J: TRBJ2-3
V: TRBV11-2
CDR3: ASSTTSGRGTSKITQY

J: TRBJ2-5
V: TRBV7-9
CDR3: ASSLGATGLGIETQY

J: TRBJ1-5
V: TRBV30
CDR3: AWSVQGSFNQPQH

J: TRBJ1-5
V: TRBV7-9
CDR3: ASKGQGRNQPQH

J: TRBJ1-1
V: TRBV29-1
CDR3: SVGQLEAF

J: TRBJ1-6
V: TRBV6-6
CDR3: ASSPGGPNSPLH

J: TRBJ2-7
V: TRBV27
CDR3: ASSFLGSEQY

J: TRBJ1-4
V: TRBV5-1
CDR3: ASSREGGRINEKLF

J: TRBJ2-1
V: TRBV2
CDR3: ASSEALLASTLYNEQF

J: TRBJ1-4
V: TRBV28
CDR3: ASSLFAGAIGDEKLF

J: TRBJ1-5
V: TRBV5-1
CDR3: ASSLAAGQPQH

J: TRBJ2-7
V: TRBV4-1
CDR3: ASSLSGSSYEQY

J: TRBJ1-4
V: TRBV30
CDR3: AWTIGGEKLF

J: TRBJ2-1
V: TRBV30
CDR3: AWSSYSGPYNEQF

J: TRBJ1-5
V: TRBV28
CDR3: ASRGQSNQPQH

J: TRBJ1-4
V: TRBV28
CDR3: ARERQGTNEKLF

J: TRBJ2-1
V: TRBV29-1
CDR3: SVDILADYNEQF

J: TRBJ2-6
V: TRBV5-6
CDR3: ASSLFVAGANVLT